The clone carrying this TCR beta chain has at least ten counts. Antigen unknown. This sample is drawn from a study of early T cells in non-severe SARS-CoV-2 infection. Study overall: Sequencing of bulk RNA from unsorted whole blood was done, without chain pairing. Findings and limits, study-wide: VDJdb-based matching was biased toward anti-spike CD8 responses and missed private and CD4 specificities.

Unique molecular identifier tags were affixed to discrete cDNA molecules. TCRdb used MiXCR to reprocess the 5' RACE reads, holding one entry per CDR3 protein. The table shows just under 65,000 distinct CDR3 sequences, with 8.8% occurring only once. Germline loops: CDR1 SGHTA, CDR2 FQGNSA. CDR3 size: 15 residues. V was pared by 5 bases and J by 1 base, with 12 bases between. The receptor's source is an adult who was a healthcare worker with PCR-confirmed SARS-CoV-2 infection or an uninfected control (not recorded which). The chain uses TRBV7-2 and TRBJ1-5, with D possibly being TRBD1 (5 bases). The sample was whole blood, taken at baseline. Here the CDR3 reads CASSLRQGSNQPQHF. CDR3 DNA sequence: TGTGCCAGCAGCCTTCGTCAGGGAAGCAATCAGCCCCAGCATTTT.